The sequence of this T cell receptor (beta chain) was determined in a study of STAT5B mutations in CD4+ large granular lymphocyte leukemia. The CDR3 is made up of 12 amino acids. V was pared by 1 base and J by 10 bases, with 10 bases between. Germline-derived CDR1 and CDR2 are SGHVS and FNYEAQ. The table came from immunoSEQ multiplex PCR; TCRdb's copy has only in-frame clones and leaves some out. The sample has some 40,000 clones, around 86% seen once. This rearrangement joins TRBV7-6 to TRBJ1-2; D possibly corresponds to TRBD1 (6 bases). Specimen: CD4+ T cells from blood buffy coats. This receptor was identified in a human donor in good health. This chain's CDR3 is CASSLGHRDYTF. DNA for the CDR3: TGTGCCAGCAGCTTAGGGCACAGGGACTACACCTTC.